The next 17 T cell receptor beta chains were all read from a single sample in a study of T cell repertoires in cytomegalovirus infection. For these TCRs, the target antigens are not known. TCRdb fed the reads into MiXCR, producing one record per CDR3 protein. The table has nearly 700,000 distinct CDR3 sequences, around 32% seen once. Sequenced material: cultured PBMCs, taken from culture after CMV antigen stimulation. These receptors were taken from a human donor in good health (CMV status not recorded). Some clones in this sample may be carry-over from other donors' samples.

This chain connects TRBV19 to TRBJ1-3; D is uncertain. The V and J ends lost 6 bases and 0 bases respectively, with 6 bases between them. The CDR3 runs to 13 residues. Germline CDR1 and CDR2: LNHDA and SQIVND (reference sequence). The CDR3 coding sequence is TGTGCCAGTAGGAGCTCCTCTGGAAACACCATATATTTT. This translates into CASRSSSGNTIYF. The variable domain in full, with the rest retrieved from reference TRBV19 and TRBJ1-3, is DGGITQSPKYLFRKEGQNVTLSCEQNLNHDAMYWYRQDPGQGLRLIYYSQIVNDFQKGDIAEGYSVSREKKESFPLTVTSAQKNPTAFYLCASRSSSGNTIYFGEGSWLTVV.

The chain carries TRBV28 and TRBJ2-1; D may be TRBD1 or TRBD2 (5 bases each). CDR1 is MDHEN, CDR2 SYDVKM, per germline. This CDR3 spans 16 amino acids. V was trimmed by 7 bases and J by 5 bases, leaving 21 bases between them. In DNA, the CDR3 is TGTGCCAGCAAACCCCCGGGACCGGGCTCGGACAATGAGCAGTTCTTC. Amino acid sequence: CASKPPGPGSDNEQFF.

The chain links TRBV5-5 to TRBJ2-7; 8 nucleotides agree with TRBD1. The trim removed 5 bases at V and 5 bases at J, leaving 9 bases unmatched. The CDR3 consists of 14 residues. Per germline, CDR1 SGHKS and CDR2 YYEKEE (reference sequence). The CDR3 DNA reads as TGTGCCAGCAGTTCCGGACAGGGAGCAGACGAGCAGTACTTC. Translation gives CASSSGQGADEQYF.

The rearrangement links TRBV6-1 to TRBJ1-6; D unclear. CDR1 is MNHNS and CDR2 is SASEGT in the germline V gene. V was cut by 2 bases and J by 8 bases, with 10 bases left in between. The CDR3 is 14 residues long. CDR3: CASSERAGYSPLHF. CDR3 nucleotide sequence: TGTGCCAGCAGTGAACGGGCAGGATATTCACCCCTCCACTTT.

This clonotype was detected many times. The genes are TRBV7-2 and TRBJ2-2; the D gene could be TRBD1 or TRBD2 (5 bases each). The germline CDR1 and CDR2 sequences are SGHTA and FQGNSA. This CDR3 has 17 amino acids. V lost 5 bases to trimming and J lost 5 bases, with 21 bases between them. CDR3 DNA sequence: TGTGCCAGCAGCCTCTTTGGGGGAGCCGGCGCAACCGGGGAGCTGTTTTTT. The encoded protein is CASSLFGGAGATGELFF.

This clonotype was found many times. The V gene is TRBV7-2, the J gene TRBJ2-7; 8 nucleotides match TRBD2. Trimming at V came to 1 base and at J to 1 base, leaving 6 bases not matched to a gene. CDR1 and CDR2 (germline): SGHTA, FQGNSA. The CDR3 covers 16 residues. CDR3 amino acids: CASSLVSRGGSYEQYF. As DNA, the CDR3 is TGTGCCAGCAGCTTAGTTTCACGCGGGGGGTCCTACGAGCAGTACTTC.

This chain links TRBV20-1 with TRBJ2-2; no clear D. Germline V gene sequence: CDR1 DFQATT, CDR2 SNEGSKA (reference sequence). The CDR3 has 14 amino acids. The V end lost 2 bases, the J end lost 1 base, and 8 bases lay between the germline ends. CDR3 in amino acids: CSARRVLNTGELFF. CDR3 bases: TGCAGTGCTAGAAGGGTATTGAACACCGGGGAGCTGTTTTTT.

V and J are TRBV7-9 and TRBJ2-3; 8 bases are a match to TRBD1. The trim removed 5 bases at V and 1 base at J, leaving 8 bases unmatched. Germline V gene data show CDR1 as SEHNR and CDR2 as FQNEAQ (reference sequence). The CDR3 extends over 16 amino acids. The CDR3 spells CASSPPTGDGTDTQYF. The DNA of the CDR3 is TGTGCCAGCAGCCCGCCGACAGGGGACGGCACAGATACGCAGTATTTT.

This clonotype has just a few counts. This chain links TRBV11-1 with TRBJ2-5; D is ambiguous. V was pared by 2 bases and J by 3 bases, with 10 bases between. CDR3 length: 14 amino acids. Per germline, CDR1 SGHAT and CDR2 FQDESV (reference sequence). This CDR3 reads CASSLQLSKETQYF. The CDR3, as DNA: TGTGCCAGCAGCTTACAACTCTCGAAAGAGACCCAGTACTTC.

The chain is built from TRBV12-3 or TRBV12-4 and TRBJ1-5; 7 bases fit TRBD1. This CDR3 has 15 amino acids. Trimming at V came to 3 bases and at J to 1 base, leaving 3 bases not matched to a gene. The CDR3 nucleotides are TGTGCCAGCAGTTTTAGGGGGCCGAGCAATCAGCCCCAGCATTTT. Its protein is CASSFRGPSNQPQHF.

This clonotype came up a few times. The rearrangement links TRBV7-4 to TRBJ2-3; TRBD2 matches at 9 bases. The germline V gene has CDR1 SGHVT and CDR2 SQSDAQ. V lost 1 base and J lost 6; bases outside the gene matches: 5. The CDR3 covers 15 residues. This CDR3 reads CASSLGTSAWDTQYF. In nucleotides, the CDR3 is TGTGCCAGCAGCTTAGGGACTAGCGCTTGGGATACGCAGTATTTT.

The chain carries TRBV29-1 and TRBJ1-1; possibly TRBD1 for D (5 bases). The V gene lost 5 bases and the J gene lost 0 bases, with 10 bases spanning the gap. The CDR3 sequence is 13 residues long. Germline CDR1 SQVTM, CDR2 ANQGSEA. Here the CDR3 reads CSVLGRMNTEAFF. The DNA of the CDR3 is TGCAGCGTTCTGGGACGGATGAACACTGAAGCTTTCTTT. Using reference TRBV29-1 and TRBJ1-1 for the parts outside the CDR3, the full variable domain is SAVISQKPSRDICQRGTSLTIQCQVDSQVTMMFWYRQQPGQSLTLIATANQGSEATYESGFVIDKFPISRPNLTFSTLTVSNMSPEDSSIYLCSVLGRMNTEAFFGQGTRLTVV.

This clonotype was recorded many times. The chain recombines TRBV7-8 with TRBJ1-1; tentative D call: TRBD1 (6 bases). CDR1 is SGHVS, CDR2 FQNEAQ, per germline. The CDR3 has 17 amino acids. Trimming removed 1 base at V and 3 bases at J, with 18 bases between. DNA of the CDR3: TGTGCCAGCAGCTTAGGCTCGCTCTCGGGGGCAGACACTGAAGCTTTCTTT. This encodes CASSLGSLSGADTEAFF.

The chain uses TRBV6-5 and TRBJ1-1; D is uncertain. This CDR3 region has 15 residues. V shed 7 bases and J shed 0 bases, with 15 bases lying between them. Germline CDR1 and CDR2: MNHEY and SVGAGI. CDR3 protein: CASKPTGEMNTEAFF. For the CDR3, the DNA is TGTGCCAGCAAGCCCACGGGAGAAATGAACACTGAAGCTTTCTTT.

This clonotype was seen a handful of times. This chain joins TRBV7-2 and TRBJ2-7; perhaps TRBD2 as D (5 bases). The V gene lost 2 bases and the J gene lost 4 bases, with 9 bases spanning the gap. The CDR3 is made up of 13 amino acids. The germline CDR1 and CDR2 sequences are SGHTA and FQGNSA. The CDR3 region is CASSLSSFYEQYF. The CDR3 DNA is TGTGCCAGCAGCTTATCTAGCTTTTACGAGCAGTACTTC.

This clonotype was observed a few times. This rearrangement joins TRBV12-3 or TRBV12-4 to TRBJ1-5; no definite D call. The CDR3 is made up of 17 amino acids. Trimming pared 3 bases from V and 7 bases from J, leaving 22 bases between. This chain's CDR3 is CASSFHMGKGNSQPQHF. The CDR3 DNA reads TGTGCCAGCAGTTTCCACATGGGGAAGGGTAATAGCCAGCCCCAGCATTTT.

The chain carries TRBV20-1 and TRBJ2-3, with 15 bases matching TRBD2. From germline, CDR1 is DFQATT and CDR2 SNEGSKA (reference sequence). CDR3 size: 17 residues. The ends lost 5 bases at V and 10 bases at J; junction bases unmatched: 16. CDR3 amino acids: CSAAPGLAGGHPPAQYF. In DNA form, the CDR3 reads TGCAGTGCTGCGCCGGGACTAGCGGGGGGCCACCCGCCTGCGCAGTATTTT.